This entry describes one T cell receptor (beta chain). This clone was seen a single time. Its target antigen remains unknown. Base qualities were left out, and no much larger clone turns up one base away. The same CDR3 also results from other DNA sequences found in this sample. Each collaborating institution followed its own protocols to collect whole blood in K2EDTA tubes. For TCRbeta analysis, collaborators shipped samples as frozen whole blood, isolated PBMCs, or DNA extracted from either of those sample types. TCRbeta CDR3 regions were amplified from genomic DNA by means of the immunoSEQ Assay, a bias-controlled multiplex PCR. On the authors' methods: The number of nucleated cells in each sample was estimated by amplification of reference gene primers within the assay. To quantify the absolute abundance of each unique TCRbeta CDR3 rearrangement, sequence reads were collapsed and filtered. For each sample, productive Simpson clonality was calculated as the square root of Simpson's diversity index across productive rearrangements. In its TCRdb copy, this immuneACCESS table keeps in-frame sequences only and misses some clones. Where compared with another copy, unresolved V genes explain less than half of these, and the others have no known cause. V and J calls and clone size follow that table, whereas D and trimming were derived from the DNA. This sample gives approximately 390,000 clones in total; around 89% of them show up just once. Together, the top ten hold about 6.8% of the sample.

The cysteine opens and the phenylalanine closes a CDR3 of 14 amino acids. Solely the CDR3 DNA is kept, with 42 bases framed from the first base. A distance of 5 bases separates the germline ends of V and J, which lose 2 bases and 0 bases respectively. The germline V gene (reference sequence) yields MNHEY for CDR1 and SMNVEV for CDR2. The source of the sample is a study of blood T cell repertoires in COVID-19 (TCRdb year 2020). For the study in its entirety: Samples from collaborators originated in the United States, Italy and Spain and spanned both the acute and convalescent phases of COVID-19. The material from the prospective study consisted of cDNA or gDNA derived from T cells, B-cell-depleted T cells, or PBMCs. The dataset comprised deeply sampled blood TCRbeta repertoires from subjects exposed to, actively infected with, or recovered from COVID-19. The repertoires were released in a freely available public database intended as a resource for research on the immune response to SARS-CoV-2. Samples came from the ongoing ImmuneRACE study (first 160 participants) plus 1,254 subjects from 6 global collaborators. A de-identified subject ID, COVID-19 status, age in years and sex were almost always included in the sample metadata. Where HLA class I and class II types were available, the types were taken from metadata supplied by the sample provider, not from assay-based typing.

Broader findings and caveats from the paper: The amount of clinical and demographic metadata varied by source and participant and was provided uncurated.

This sequence uses TRBV27 and TRBJ1-3; TRBD1 is a weak D gene call, 5 bases matching. Source material: peripheral blood. The sequence derives from a man younger than 30 with active or convalescent COVID-19. The CDR3 protein sequence reads: CASSLRGSGNTIYF. At the DNA level, the sequence is TGTGCCAGCAGTTTAAGGGGCTCTGGAAACACCATATATTTT.